The 19 T cell receptor beta chains listed next were all sequenced from one sample in a study of regulatory T cells in long-lasting Graves disease. In building TCR beta libraries, iRepertoire HTBI primers were used together with Arm-PCR of CDR3 regions. TCRdb reanalysed the multiplex PCR reads using MiXCR and keeps one entry per CDR3 protein. The sample has 530,000 or so distinct CDR3 sequences, roughly 14% seen once. This sample's time point: newly diagnosed GD, antithyroid drugs for less than 3 months. There was RNA extracted from PBMCs, and the TCR library was made from it. The same sample was also used in a study of T cells in Graves' hyperthyroidism and ophthalmopathy.

The sequencing used peripheral blood mononuclear cells (PBMCs), collected at new diagnosis, from a patient treated with antithyroid drugs. The receptor set was obtained from a man aged 25 to 40 with Graves disease.

This clonotype was recorded at least ten times. The chain couples TRBV20-1 to TRBJ2-7, with 9 bases fitting TRBD2. The CDR3 is made up of 15 amino acids. V shed 0 bases, J shed 6 bases, and the junction held 9 bases outside the gene matches. Germline CDR1 is DFQATT and CDR2 is SNEGSKA (reference sequence). CDR3: CSAREGAGGQGEQYF. The CDR3 region has the DNA TGCAGTGCTAGAGAAGGCGCGGGAGGGCAAGGCGAGCAGTACTTC.

This clonotype was seen more than once but under ten times. J is TRBJ2-2 and V is TRBV18; no clear D gene. Germline CDR1 reads KGHSH; CDR2 reads LQKENI. This CDR3 region has 15 residues. The V gene lost 3 bases and the J gene lost 3 bases, with 11 bases spanning the gap. For the CDR3, the DNA is TGTGCCAGCTCACCTTACGACATATACACCGGGGAGCTGTTTTTT. Translating it yields CASSPYDIYTGELFF.

The chain is built from TRBV3-1 and TRBJ2-1, with 12 bases matching TRBD2. Unmatched junction bases numbered 26, after V lost 4 bases and J lost 10 bases. CDR3 length equals 21 residues. CDR1 is LGHDT and CDR2 is YNNKEL in the germline V gene (reference sequence). CDR3 residues: CASSRLTGTSGRSTVNWEQFF. The CDR3 DNA follows: TGTGCCAGCAGCCGGCTTACCGGGACTAGCGGGCGGTCTACGGTCAACTGGGAGCAGTTCTTC.

This clonotype has ten or more counts. The chain recombines TRBV29-1 with TRBJ2-7; 10 bases align to TRBD2. The V gene's germline CDR1 is SQVTM and CDR2 ANQGSEA. J lost 2 bases, V lost 2 bases, and 12 bases had no gene match. This CDR3 has 17 amino acids. CDR3 bases: TGCAGCGTTGAAATCTCGCCTCGACTAGCGGGCACCTACGAGCAGTACTTC. This translates into CSVEISPRLAGTYEQYF.

This clonotype was recorded a few times. This chain joins TRBV6-1 and TRBJ1-2, with D maybe TRBD1 (5 bases). CDR3 length equals 13 residues. Germline-derived CDR1 and CDR2 are MNHNS and SASEGT. The ends were cut back, 7 bases at V and 5 bases at J, with 14 bases in the middle. The CDR3 region has the DNA TGTGCCAGCACGGGGCAGGGACGATATGGCTACACCTTC. Its translation is CASTGQGRYGYTF.

This clonotype was seen only a few times. The chain is built from TRBV4-2 and TRBJ2-1; D perhaps matches TRBD2 (5 bases). Germline V gene lookup returns CDR1 LGHNA and CDR2 YNFKEQ. This CDR3 contains 15 residues. Trimming shortened V by 0 bases and J by 8 bases, and 14 bases separated the two germline ends. Here the CDR3 reads CASSQDYTGSDEQFF. As DNA, the CDR3 is TGTGCCAGCAGCCAAGATTATACGGGAAGCGATGAGCAGTTCTTC.

V usage is TRBV19 and J usage is TRBJ1-1; 9 bases line up with TRBD1. This CDR3 is 14 amino acids long. With 0 bases clipped from V and 4 bases from J, the junction kept 0 bases outside the gene matches. Germline CDR1 reads LNHDA; CDR2 reads SQIVND (reference sequence). The CDR3 is CASSIETGGTEAFF. In DNA form, the CDR3 reads TGTGCCAGTAGTATAGAGACAGGGGGCACTGAAGCTTTCTTT.

The chain links TRBV12-3 or TRBV12-4 to TRBJ2-1; D not certain. V was clipped by 6 bases and J by 8 bases, with 14 bases between them. CDR3 length: 13 amino acids. The CDR3 DNA sequence: TGTGCCAGCAGCCCTACTCGCACCCATGAGCAGTTCTTC. This sequence encodes CASSPTRTHEQFF.

The chain recombines TRBV29-1 with TRBJ2-2, with 9 bases that match TRBD1. The CDR3 is 14 amino acids. Germline CDR1 is SQVTM and CDR2 is ANQGSEA. V lost 6 bases to trimming and J lost 4 bases; unmatched junction nucleotides: 6. CDR3 sequence reads: CSVAGTGRTGELFF. The CDR3 DNA sequence: TGCAGCGTGGCCGGGACAGGGCGCACCGGGGAGCTGTTTTTT.

The J gene is TRBJ2-5, the V gene TRBV5-6; 7 nucleotides match TRBD2. Germline V CDR1 and CDR2: SGHDT, YYEEEE. CDR3 length: 14 amino acids. V shed 6 bases and J 8 bases; nucleotides not matched to a gene: 13. The CDR3 nucleotides are TGTGCCAGCACCGATGGGGGGGAGAGGGGTACCCAGTACTTC. Translated, it gives CASTDGGERGTQYF. Filled out from reference TRBV5-6 and TRBJ2-5, the complete variable domain reads DAGVTQSPTHLIKTRGQQVTLRCSPKSGHDTVSWYQQALGQGPQFIFQYYEEEERQRGNFPDRFSGHQFPNYSSELNVNALLLGDSALYLCASTDGGERGTQYFGPGTRLLVL.

The chain joins TRBV18 to TRBJ1-3; D is uncertain. Germline CDR1 KGHSH, CDR2 LQKENI. Between the trimmed V and J ends, which lost 3 bases and 4 bases, there was a span of 7 bases. There are 13 residues in the CDR3. The CDR3 sequence is CASSPGGGNTIYF. The CDR3 bases are TGTGCCAGCTCACCTGGAGGGGGAAACACCATATATTTT.

In its sample, this clonotype was seen many times. This chain uses TRBV6-2 or TRBV6-3 with TRBJ2-2; 11 bases fit TRBD2. The CDR3 spans 17 residues. Per germline, CDR1 MNHEY and CDR2 SVGEGT. V was clipped by 6 bases and J by 2 bases; unmatched bases: 8. The DNA for the CDR3 is TGTGCCAGCAGCAAGACTAGCGGGGAAATAAACACCGGGGAGCTGTTTTTT. Residues: CASSKTSGEINTGELFF.

This chain joins TRBV7-3 and TRBJ2-3; the match to TRBD1 covers 10 bases. J was trimmed by 3 bases and V by 5 bases; bases with no gene match: 8. The CDR3 spans 16 residues. The V gene's germline CDR1 is SGHTA and CDR2 FQGTGA. The CDR3 here is CASSVLGQGRTDTQYF. Here the CDR3 DNA reads TGTGCCAGCAGCGTGTTGGGACAGGGGCGGACAGATACGCAGTATTTT.

This clonotype was detected many times. The rearrangement uses TRBV5-1 and TRBJ1-1; D is perhaps TRBD1 (5 bases). V was cut by 2 bases and J by 2 bases, with 10 bases left in between. Per germline, CDR1 SGHRS and CDR2 YFSETQ. CDR3 length: 14 amino acids. The CDR3: CASSFLDKNTEAFF. The CDR3 DNA reads as TGCGCCAGCAGCTTCTTGGACAAAAACACTGAAGCTTTCTTT.

This clonotype was observed at least ten times. This chain joins TRBV7-3 and TRBJ2-2, with TRBD1 matching over 8 bases. This CDR3 is 15 amino acids long. The germline V gene encodes CDR1 SGHTA and CDR2 FQGTGA. Trimming at V came to 5 bases and at J to 7 bases, leaving 9 bases not matched to a gene. CDR3 amino acids: CASSEAGGYGGELFF. Written as DNA, the CDR3 is TGTGCCAGCAGCGAAGCAGGGGGCTATGGCGGGGAGCTGTTTTTT.

The chain links TRBV20-1 to TRBJ2-3, with D hard to call. Germline assignment: CDR1 DFQATT and CDR2 SNEGSKA (reference sequence). This CDR3 is 15 amino acids long. Trimming shortened V by 4 bases and J by 0 bases, and 14 bases separated the two germline ends. This chain's CDR3 is CSAIILPWSTDTQYF. The CDR3, as DNA: TGCAGTGCTATTATACTACCTTGGAGCACAGATACGCAGTATTTT.

This clonotype was recorded many times. The chain employs TRBV27 and TRBJ1-6, with D possibly being TRBD1 (5 bases). CDR1 and CDR2 from the germline V gene are MNHEY and SMNVEV (reference sequence). V gave up 0 bases and J gave up 8 bases, with 20 bases separating them. The CDR3 contains 18 residues. The DNA of the CDR3 is TGTGCCAGCAGTTTATCGTCTGATAGGGGAGAGGCGGATTCACCCCTCCACTTT. Protein product: CASSLSSDRGEADSPLHF.

The gene calls are TRBV30 and TRBJ2-1; TRBD2 is a possible D gene (7 bases). In germline, CDR1 is GTSNPN, CDR2 SVGIG (reference sequence). CDR3 length equals 14 residues. Trimming took off 8 bases at V and 8 bases at J, with 22 bases between the two ends. This CDR3 reads CAHKPEGGSDEQFF. CDR3 in DNA: TGTGCCCATAAACCTGAGGGGGGGTCTGATGAGCAGTTCTTC.

This clonotype was picked up a small number of times. This chain connects TRBV20-1 to TRBJ2-1; no clear D gene. This CDR3 contains 13 residues. Germline V gene data show CDR1 as DFQATT and CDR2 as SNEGSKA (reference sequence). The V end lost 0 bases, the J end lost 12 bases, and 15 bases lay between the germline ends. CDR3 nucleotides: TGCAGTGCTAGAGATCCCAGCTCGGACGGGCAGTTCTTC. Its protein is CSARDPSSDGQFF.